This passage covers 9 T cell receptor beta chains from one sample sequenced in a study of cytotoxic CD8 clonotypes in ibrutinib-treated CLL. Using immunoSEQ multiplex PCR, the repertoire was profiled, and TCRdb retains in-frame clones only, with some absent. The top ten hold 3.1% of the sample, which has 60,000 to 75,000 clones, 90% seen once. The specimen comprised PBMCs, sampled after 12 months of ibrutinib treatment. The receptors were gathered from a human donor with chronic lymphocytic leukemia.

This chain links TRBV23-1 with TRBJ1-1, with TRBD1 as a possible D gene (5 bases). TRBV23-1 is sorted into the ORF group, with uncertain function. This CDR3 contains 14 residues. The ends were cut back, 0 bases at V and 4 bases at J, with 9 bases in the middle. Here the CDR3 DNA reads TGCGCCAGCAGTCAATCGGGGGTGGGCACTGAAGCTTTCTTT. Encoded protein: CASSQSGVGTEAFF.

The CDR3: CASTQSNQPQHF. The CDR3 DNA follows: TGTGCCAGCACCCAGAGCAATCAGCCCCAGCATTTT. The J gene is TRBJ1-5, the V gene TRBV28; D is uncertain. The length of the CDR3 is 12 residues. Germline CDR1 is MDHEN and CDR2 is SYDVKM. Trimming pared 7 bases from V and 1 base from J, leaving 5 bases between.

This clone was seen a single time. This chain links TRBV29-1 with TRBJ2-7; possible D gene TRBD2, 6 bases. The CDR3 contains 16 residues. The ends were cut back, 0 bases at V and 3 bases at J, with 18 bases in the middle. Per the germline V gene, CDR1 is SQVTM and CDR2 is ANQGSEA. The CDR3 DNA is TGCAGCGTTGAAGATGTATCCGGGAGACCCTACTACGAGCAGTACTTC. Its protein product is CSVEDVSGRPYYEQYF.

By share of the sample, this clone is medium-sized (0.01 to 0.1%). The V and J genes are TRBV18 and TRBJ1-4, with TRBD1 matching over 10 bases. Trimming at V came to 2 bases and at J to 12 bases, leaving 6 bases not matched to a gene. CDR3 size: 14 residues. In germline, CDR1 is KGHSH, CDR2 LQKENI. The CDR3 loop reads CASSPARDRGELFF. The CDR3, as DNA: TGTGCCAGCTCACCAGCCCGGGACAGGGGAGAACTGTTTTTT.

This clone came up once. The CDR3 protein is CASSSTGGVYEQYF. The CDR3 region has the DNA TGTGCCAGCAGCTCCACAGGGGGCGTGTACGAGCAGTACTTC. The chain joins TRBV14 to TRBJ2-7; 9 nucleotides align to TRBD1. V lost 5 bases and J lost 4; bases outside the gene matches: 6. CDR1 and CDR2 (germline): SGHDN, FVKESK. This CDR3 contains 14 residues.

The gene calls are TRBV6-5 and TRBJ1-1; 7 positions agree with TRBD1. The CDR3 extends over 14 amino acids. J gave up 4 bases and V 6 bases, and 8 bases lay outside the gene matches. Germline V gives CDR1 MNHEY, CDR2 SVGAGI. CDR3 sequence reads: CASSVPGGGTEAFF. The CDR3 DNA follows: TGTGCCAGCAGCGTCCCAGGGGGTGGCACTGAAGCTTTCTTT.

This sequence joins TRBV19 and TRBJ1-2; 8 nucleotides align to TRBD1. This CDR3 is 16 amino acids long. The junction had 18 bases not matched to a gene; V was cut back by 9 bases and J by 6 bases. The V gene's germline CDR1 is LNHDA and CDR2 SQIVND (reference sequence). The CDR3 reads CASLPRSRTGRDGYTF. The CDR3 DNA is TGTGCCAGCCTTCCCCGAAGTCGGACAGGGCGGGATGGCTACACCTTC.

Here the CDR3 DNA reads TGTGCCAGCAGCACCCGTGGGTTGCTAGAATCCTACGAGCAGTACTTC. Its protein is CASSTRGLLESYEQYF. The genes are TRBV21-1 and TRBJ2-7; the D call TRBD2 from the table was never checked on the DNA. TRBV21-1 is flagged as a pseudogene. This CDR3 is 16 amino acids long.

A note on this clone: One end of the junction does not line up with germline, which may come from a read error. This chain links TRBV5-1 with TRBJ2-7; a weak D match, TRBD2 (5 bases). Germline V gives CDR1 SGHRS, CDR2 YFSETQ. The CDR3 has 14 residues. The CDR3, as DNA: TGTGCCAGCAGCTTGGACGGGAACATCCACGAGCAGTACTTC. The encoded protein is CASSLDGNIHEQYF.